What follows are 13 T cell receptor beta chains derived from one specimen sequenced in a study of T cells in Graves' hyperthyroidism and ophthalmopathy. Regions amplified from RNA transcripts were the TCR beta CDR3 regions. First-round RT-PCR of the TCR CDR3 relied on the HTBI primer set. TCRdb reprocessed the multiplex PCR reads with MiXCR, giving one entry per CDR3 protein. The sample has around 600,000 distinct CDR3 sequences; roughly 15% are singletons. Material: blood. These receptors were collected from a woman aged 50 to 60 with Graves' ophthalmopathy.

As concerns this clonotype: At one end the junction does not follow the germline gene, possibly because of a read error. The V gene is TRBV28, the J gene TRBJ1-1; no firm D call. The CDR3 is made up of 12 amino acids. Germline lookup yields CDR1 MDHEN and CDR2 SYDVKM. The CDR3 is CASSGSNTEVFF. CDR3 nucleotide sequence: TGTGCCAGCTCCGGTTCGAACACTGAAGTTTTCTTT.

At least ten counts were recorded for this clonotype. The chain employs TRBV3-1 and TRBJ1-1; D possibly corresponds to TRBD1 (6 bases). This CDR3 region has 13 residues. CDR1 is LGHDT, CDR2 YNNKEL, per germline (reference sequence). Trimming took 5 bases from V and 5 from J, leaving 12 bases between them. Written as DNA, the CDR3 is TGTGCCAGCAGCAACAGGGTACGGACTGAAGCTTTCTTT. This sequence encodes CASSNRVRTEAFF.

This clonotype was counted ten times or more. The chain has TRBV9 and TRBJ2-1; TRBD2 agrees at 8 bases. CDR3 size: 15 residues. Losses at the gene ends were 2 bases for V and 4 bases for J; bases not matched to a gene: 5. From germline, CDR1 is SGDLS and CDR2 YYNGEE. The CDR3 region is CASSVTSGQYNEQFF. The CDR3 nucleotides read TGTGCCAGCAGCGTCACTAGCGGACAGTACAATGAGCAGTTCTTC.

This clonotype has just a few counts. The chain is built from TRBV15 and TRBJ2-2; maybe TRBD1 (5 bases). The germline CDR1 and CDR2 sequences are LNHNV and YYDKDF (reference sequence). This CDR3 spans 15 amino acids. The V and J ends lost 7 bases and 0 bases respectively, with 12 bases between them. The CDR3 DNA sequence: TGTGCCACCAAGGAGACAGCGACGAACACCGGGGAGCTGTTTTTT. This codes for CATKETATNTGELFF. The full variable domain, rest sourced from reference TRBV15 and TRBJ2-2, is DAMVIQNPRYQVTQFGKPVTLSCSQTLNHNVMYWYQQKSSQAPKLLFHYYDKDFNNEADTPDNFQSRRPNTSFCFLDIRSPGLGDTAMYLCATKETATNTGELFFGEGSRLTVL.

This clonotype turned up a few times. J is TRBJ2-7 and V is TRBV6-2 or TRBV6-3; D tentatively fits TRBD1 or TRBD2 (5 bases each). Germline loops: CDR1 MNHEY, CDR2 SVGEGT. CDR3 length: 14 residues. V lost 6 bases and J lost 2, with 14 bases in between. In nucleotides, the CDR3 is TGTGCCAGCAGCGCCGGGACGCTGGCCTACGAGCAGTACTTC. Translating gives CASSAGTLAYEQYF.

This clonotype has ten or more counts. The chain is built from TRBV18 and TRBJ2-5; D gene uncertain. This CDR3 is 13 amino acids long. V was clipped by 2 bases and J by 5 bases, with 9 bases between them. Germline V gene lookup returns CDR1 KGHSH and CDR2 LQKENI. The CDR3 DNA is TGTGCCAGCTCACCATATGGGTCGGAGACCCAGTACTTC. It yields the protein CASSPYGSETQYF.

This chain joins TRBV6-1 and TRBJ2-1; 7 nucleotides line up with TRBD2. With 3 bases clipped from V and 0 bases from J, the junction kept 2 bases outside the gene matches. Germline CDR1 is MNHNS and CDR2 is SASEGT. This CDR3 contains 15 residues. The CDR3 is CASSDQRGSYNEQFF. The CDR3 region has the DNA TGTGCCAGCAGTGATCAGCGGGGCTCCTACAATGAGCAGTTCTTC.

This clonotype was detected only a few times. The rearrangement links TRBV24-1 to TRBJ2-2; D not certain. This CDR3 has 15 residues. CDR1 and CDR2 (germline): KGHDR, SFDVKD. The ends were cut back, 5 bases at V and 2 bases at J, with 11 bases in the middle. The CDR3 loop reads CATSGSGINTGELFF. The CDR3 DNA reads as TGTGCCACCAGTGGAAGTGGCATAAACACCGGGGAGCTGTTTTTT.

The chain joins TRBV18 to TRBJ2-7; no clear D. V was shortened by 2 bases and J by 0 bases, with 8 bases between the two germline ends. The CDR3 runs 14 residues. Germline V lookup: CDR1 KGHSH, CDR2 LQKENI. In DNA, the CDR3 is TGTGCCAGCTCACCATTCACTATCTCCTACGAGCAGTACTTC. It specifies CASSPFTISYEQYF. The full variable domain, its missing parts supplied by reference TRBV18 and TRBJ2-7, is NAGVMQNPRHLVRRRGQEARLRCSPMKGHSHVYWYRQLPEEGLKFMVYLQKENIIDESGMPKERFSAEFPKEGPSILRIQQVVRGDSAAYFCASSPFTISYEQYFGPGTRLTVT.

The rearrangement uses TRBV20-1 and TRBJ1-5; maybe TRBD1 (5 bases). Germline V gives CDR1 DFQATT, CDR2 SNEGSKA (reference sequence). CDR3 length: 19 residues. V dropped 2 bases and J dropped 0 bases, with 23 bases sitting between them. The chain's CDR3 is CSARRNRPGPGFSNQPQHF. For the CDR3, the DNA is TGCAGTGCTAGACGCAACCGGCCAGGGCCGGGGTTTAGCAATCAGCCCCAGCATTTT.

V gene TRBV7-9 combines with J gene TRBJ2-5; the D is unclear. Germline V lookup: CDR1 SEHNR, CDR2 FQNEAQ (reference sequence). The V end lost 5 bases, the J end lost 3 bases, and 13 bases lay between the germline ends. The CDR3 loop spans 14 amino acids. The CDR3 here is CASSVSGSEETQYF. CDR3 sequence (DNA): TGTGCCAGCAGCGTGTCCGGGTCCGAAGAGACCCAGTACTTC.

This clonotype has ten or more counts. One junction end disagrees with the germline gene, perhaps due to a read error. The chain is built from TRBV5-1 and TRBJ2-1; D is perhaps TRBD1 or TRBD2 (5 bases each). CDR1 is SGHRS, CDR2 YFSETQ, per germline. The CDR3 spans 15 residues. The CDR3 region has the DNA TGTGCCAGCAGTTCGGGGCAGGGAAACTACAATGAGCAGTTCTTC. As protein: CASSSGQGNYNEQFF.

CDR3 sequence reads: CASSFGELRETFF. Here the CDR3 DNA reads TGTGCCAGCAGCTTCGGGGAGCTGCGGGAAACTTTCTTT. The V gene is TRBV5-6, the J gene TRBJ1-1; unclear D gene. V lost 2 bases to trimming and J lost 12 bases, with 17 bases between them. CDR3 length equals 13 residues. CDR1 and CDR2 (germline): SGHDT, YYEEEE.